This is a list of T cell receptor beta chains from one sample in a study of shared clonotypes between healthy human individuals. The repertoire was sequenced with immunoSEQ multiplex PCR; TCRdb's copy has only in-frame clones and lacks some. The data contain 1 million to 1.2 million clones, 60% to 85% of them singletons. The sequenced sample consisted of memory CD4+ T cells from PBMCs. Source of these receptors: a man aged 18 to 30 in good health. Some clones in this sample may be carry-over from other donors' samples. Each CDR3 is given with its conserved first and last residue. Each record gives: clone size, D gene, J gene, V gene, CDR3 DNA, CDR3 protein. D genes are given only for firm matches. Size is stated for part of the rows, as once, few or many counts, or as a class when the clone is expanded.

>-|TRBD2|TRBJ2-1|TRBV28
TGTGCCAGCCCTCCTAGCGGGAGTATCCATGAGCAGTTCTTC
CASPPSGSIHEQFF
>-|TRBD1|TRBJ1-2|TRBV6-1
TGTGCCAGCAGTCTCCACCGGGACAGGGTTCCTGGCTACACCTTC
CASSLHRDRVPGYTF
>-|-|TRBJ1-5|TRBV18
TGTGCCAGCTCACTGGACAGCAATCAGCCCCAGCATTTT
CASSLDSNQPQHF
>-|-|TRBJ2-2|TRBV27
TGTGCCAGCAGTTTGTGGCAGGCCGCGAACACCGGGGAGCTGTTTTTT
CASSLWQAANTGELFF
>-|TRBD1|TRBJ1-1|TRBV20-1
TGCAGTGCTCAGAGGGACAGGACGGCTTTCTTT
CSAQRDRTAFF
>few|-|TRBJ1-1|TRBV27
TGTGCCAGCAGTTTATGGTACAACACTGAAGCTTTCTTT
CASSLWYNTEAFF
>-|TRBD1|TRBJ1-1|TRBV28
TGTGCCAGCTTTGACAGGGTTGAGAGCGCTGAAGCTTTCTTT
CASFDRVESAEAFF
>-|TRBD2|TRBJ2-2|TRBV19
TGTGCCAGTAGTATACTAGCGGGACGCATCGGGGAGCTGTTTTTT
CASSILAGRIGELFF
>-|TRBD1|TRBJ2-7|TRBV5-1
TGCGCCAGCAGCTCCAACAGGGGGCTCGAGCAGTACTTC
CASSSNRGLEQYF
>-|-|TRBJ2-1|TRBV30
TGTGCCTGGAATCCCCTTCTGGGACCGCGGTTCTTC
CAWNPLLGPRFF
>-|-|TRBJ1-2|TRBV15
TGTGCCACCAGCAGAGATCGGGGCAACTATGGCTACACCTTC
CATSRDRGNYGYTF
>-|TRBD2|TRBJ2-7|TRBV4-2
TGTGCCAGCAGCCAAGATCTCGGGGGGACTAGCGGGGGCGAGCAGTACTTC
CASSQDLGGTSGGEQYF
>once|TRBD2|TRBJ2-2|TRBV5-5
TGTGCCAGCAGCTGGGGACTAGCGGGCCCCGGGGAGCTGTTTTTT
CASSWGLAGPGELFF
>-|-|TRBJ1-5|TRBV28
TGTGCCAGCAAACCTTCTGGGACACGGACGTTATATCAGCCCCAGCATTTT
CASKPSGTRTLYQPQHF
>-|-|TRBJ1-3|TRBV6-1
TGTGCCAGCTTTTTTCCTGGAAACACCATATATTTT
CASFFPGNTIYF
>many|TRBD1|TRBJ1-2|TRBV27
TGTGCCAGCAGTTCATGGGAGACAGGGGGTGGCTACACCTTC
CASSSWETGGGYTF
>-|TRBD2|TRBJ2-1|TRBV2
TGTGCCAGCGGGACTAGTCTATACAATGAGCAGTTCTTC
CASGTSLYNEQFF
>once|TRBD2|TRBJ2-2|TRBV5-4
TGTGCCAGCACCCTTAGGACTAGCGGGACCGTCGGGGAGCTGTTTTTT
CASTLRTSGTVGELFF
>-|TRBD2|TRBJ2-1|TRBV5-1
TGCGCCAGCAGTCCCGGGACTAGCGGGAGGAGCTCCTACAATGAGCAGTTCTTC
CASSPGTSGRSSYNEQFF
>-|-|TRBJ2-7|TRBV7-6
TGTGCCAGCAGCCCCCAACCCTATAACCCAGATTCCTACGAGCAGTACTTC
CASSPQPYNPDSYEQYF
>-|TRBD1|TRBJ2-3|TRBV7-8
TGTGCCAGCAGCTACTACCGGGACAGAGACACAGATACGCAGTATTTT
CASSYYRDRDTDTQYF
>-|-|TRBJ1-6|TRBV5-8
TGTGCCAGCAGCTCCAAGACGCAATGGGCACCCCTCCACTTT
CASSSKTQWAPLHF
>-|-|TRBJ2-1|TRBV21-1
TGTGCCAGCAGCAAAGGCTGGAGAACTGACAATGAGCAGTTCTTC
CASSKGWRTDNEQFF
>once|TRBD2|TRBJ2-1|TRBV5-6
TGTGCCAGCAGCCTTCGGGGGACTAGCGGGTCAGCCCAGTTCTTC
CASSLRGTSGSAQFF
>once|TRBD2|TRBJ2-2|TRBV6-5
TGTGCCAGCAGCCTTGGGGGGAGGGCCGCGGGGGAGCTGTTTTTT
CASSLGGRAAGELFF
>-|TRBD2|TRBJ2-1|TRBV5-6
TGTGCCAGCAGCCCACCGACTAGGACTAGCGGGAGGGCCGTCAATGAGCAGTTCTTC
CASSPPTRTSGRAVNEQFF
>-|-|TRBJ2-1|TRBV20-1
TGCAGTGCTCCCAACCACAATGAGCAGTTCTTC
CSAPNHNEQFF
>-|-|TRBJ2-5|TRBV9
TGTGCCAGCAGCGTTGGATCGCAAGGGGCCCAGTACTTC
CASSVGSQGAQYF
>-|-|TRBJ2-4|TRBV28
TGTGCCAGCAGTTTATGGGTTTTCGGGTTAAACATTCAGTACTTC
CASSLWVFGLNIQYF
>few|TRBD1|TRBJ1-5|TRBV4-1
TGCGCCAGCAGCCAAGCCGGGACAGATAGTCAGCCCCAGCATTTT
CASSQAGTDSQPQHF
>few|TRBD1|TRBJ2-7|TRBV7-9
TGTGCCAGCAGCGACGCCCGGGACAGGCAGTACTTC
CASSDARDRQYF
>few|-|TRBJ1-1|TRBV4-2
TGTGCCAGCAGCCAAGATCGTACCTACACTGAAGCTTTCTTT
CASSQDRTYTEAFF
>-|-|TRBJ2-7|TRBV27
TGTGCCAGCAGTTTAAAGGGGGGTCCTAACTACGAGCAGTACTTC
CASSLKGGPNYEQYF
>-|-|TRBJ2-6|TRBV4-2
TGTGCCAGCAGCCAAGATTTTTTATTCTCTGGGGCCAACGTCCTGACTTTC
CASSQDFLFSGANVLTF
>few|-|TRBJ1-4|TRBV10-3
TGTGCCATCAGTGAGTTCGGGGGGGGCGATGAAAAACTGTTTTTT
CAISEFGGGDEKLFF
>many|-|TRBJ2-5|TRBV30
TGTGCCTGGAGTAAGACAGAACAAGAGACCCAGTACTTC
CAWSKTEQETQYF
>few|-|TRBJ1-2|TRBV19
TGTGCCAGTAGTATAGACCAAGGCGGAAGCTATGGCTACACCTTC
CASSIDQGGSYGYTF
>-|-|TRBJ2-7|TRBV11-2
TGTGCCAGCAGCCCGGTCCGGGGGGCGCGGTTCTACGAGCAGTACTTC
CASSPVRGARFYEQYF
>once|-|TRBJ2-6|TRBV18
TGTGCCAGCTCACCAAGCCAACGCTCTGGGGCCAACGTCCTGACTTTC
CASSPSQRSGANVLTF
>-|-|TRBJ2-2|TRBV7-2
TGTGCCAGCAGCTTCCCCCCCCACGGGTTAGCCGGGGAGCTGTTTTTT
CASSFPPHGLAGELFF
>few|-|TRBJ1-2|TRBV18
TGTGCCAGCTCAAACCAGTATGGCTACACCTTC
CASSNQYGYTF
>-|TRBD2|TRBJ2-7|TRBV28
TGTGCCAGCAGTTTATTGCTAGCGGGAGCGGGCGAGCAGTACTTC
CASSLLLAGAGEQYF
>many|-|TRBJ2-5|TRBV20-1
TGCAGTGCCGACTCCCAAGAGACCCAGTACTTC
CSADSQETQYF
>-|-|TRBJ1-2|TRBV5-1
TGCGCCAGCAGCTTGGAACAGCCAAACTATGGCTACACCTTC
CASSLEQPNYGYTF
>-|TRBD2|TRBJ2-5|TRBV11-2
TGTGCCAGCAGCTTAGACCGTCCGACTAGCGGGAGGGAGACCCAGTACTTC
CASSLDRPTSGRETQYF
>-|-|TRBJ2-7|TRBV5-4
TGTGCCAGCAGCCGAGGGACCGGCGGAAAGGTCTACGAGCAGTACTTC
CASSRGTGGKVYEQYF
>-|TRBD1|TRBJ1-1|TRBV27
TGTGCCAGCAGTCCGGACAGGGGGCTCCTTAGGACTGAAGCTTTCTTT
CASSPDRGLLRTEAFF
>-|TRBD1|TRBJ1-4|TRBV4-3
TGCGCCAGCAGCCACCGAGGAGGACAGGGGAATGAAAAACTGTTTTTT
CASSHRGGQGNEKLFF
>few|-|TRBJ1-3|TRBV2
TGTGCCAGCAGTGAGACCATAAACACCATATATTTT
CASSETINTIYF
>-|TRBD2|TRBJ2-7|TRBV6-1
TGTGCCAGCAGTGAACAGCTTAGCGGGGTTGCCGAGCAGTACTTC
CASSEQLSGVAEQYF